The clone carrying this T cell receptor beta chain was observed once. This sample stems from a study of shared clonotypes between healthy human individuals. Study as a whole: Sampling drew on donors who were a couple of women and a few men aged 18 to 49.

Assay runs were performed at deep level. Per the original data handling: ImmunoSEQ output lacked quality scores and full-length reads, limiting matched filtering. The table came from immunoSEQ multiplex PCR; TCRdb's copy has only in-frame clones and leaves some out. That table gives V, J and clone size, and the DNA gave D and trimming. The sample shows about 2 million clones, about 95% of them seen only once. The CDR3 is 14 residues long. Germline V gene sequence: CDR1 SGHNT, CDR2 YYREEE (reference sequence). With 2 bases clipped from V and 5 bases from J, the junction kept 6 bases outside the gene matches. CD45RO-negative cells were positively selected for CCR7, leaving out terminally differentiated effector memory CD45RA+ cells.

J is TRBJ2-5 and V is TRBV5-4; 7 positions match TRBD2. Sequencing was performed on naive CD8+ T cells sorted from blood. The TCR comes from a man aged 18-30 years in good health. As DNA, the CDR3 is TGTGCCAGCAGCTTAGGGGCCGGGGGGGAGACCCAGTACTTC. Translation: CASSLGAGGETQYF.